This TCR beta chain was found in a study of CD8+CD57+ T cells in acquired aplastic anemia (dated by TCRdb to the late 2010s). Some background on the complete study: DNA extracted from sorted CD4+ and CD8+ cells had a mean of roughly 3.4 ug, with a range of about 0.18 to 27.4 ug. Mean read counts for healthy donor samples were 8.5 million to 10.8 million for CD4+ cells and 11 million to 14 million for CD8+ cells. Broad study findings and their caveats: No significant difference in CD8+ Simpson's diversity was found between patients and healthy controls (P=0.060). Although around 30 CD8+ CDR3 sequences were shared by patients and controls, these sequences appeared highly expressed in patients and within the immunodominant clones of patients.

Points on this clonotype: Its specific antigen is unknown. Possible read error: a much larger clone is one base away. It is likely a read error, because the conserved phenylalanine at the end of the CDR3 is missing.

Genomic DNA served as template for TCR beta VDJ combination and CDR3 sequence profiling. TCR repertoire sequencing was run on an Illumina HiSeq 2000. The authors processed their data as follows. TRBV/TRBJ rearrangement plots, CDR3 size and DJ length profiles, and Simpson's diversity index were used to assess repertoires. The most abundant DNA sequence in the deep sequencing data was taken as the immunodominant clone. CDR3 amino acid sequences were checked for sharing across subjects and were also compared against the VDJdb database and published repertoires. TCRdb trimmed public reads at Q25 via fastp, called clones via MiXCR and kept in-frame beta chains. For every CDR3 protein sequence, its rows merge into one entry that carries the most common genes and DNA. TCRdb's processing, not the authors', yielded these V and J calls. The sample includes some 140,000 distinct CDR3 sequences, with around two fifths observed a single time. Less than 8.5% of the sample belongs to the ten largest clones.

The study deep-sequenced TCR repertoires of sorted CD4+ and CD8+ blood T cells from severe aplastic anemia patients and healthy subjects. Ficoll-Paque density gradient centrifugation was used to isolate peripheral blood mononuclear cells. Before DNA was extracted, CD4+ and CD8+ T cells were sorted using either FACS or magnetic beads. V loses 4 bases, J loses 2 bases, and the germline ends lie 12 bases apart. The CDR3 is made up of 14 amino acids, end residues included. The DNA shown is the 42-base CDR3, in frame from base 1. CDR1 and CDR2 are read off the germline V gene as SGHRS and YFSETQ. The sample consisted of sorted CD4+, CD8+, or CD8+CD57+ T cells (not recorded which) from PBMCs. The receptor's source is a human donor in good health, serving as a control. This sequence uses TRBV5-1 and TRBJ2-5; matching of 6 bases hints at TRBD1 as the D gene. The DNA is as follows: TGCGCCAGCAGCCGAGGACAGTCGCAAGAGACCCAGTACTCC. It codes for CASSRGQSQETQYS.